The text below deals with one T cell receptor (beta chain). Its antigen is undetermined. The data belong to a study of PD-1 blockade in classical Hodgkin lymphoma. CDR1 is KGHSH and CDR2 is LQKENI in the germline V gene. V dropped 6 bases and J dropped 1; count of bases not matched to a gene: 5. CDR3 size: 15 residues. Study-level findings and limits: Although disease activity or prior therapy may be involved, causes of the repertoire differences remain undefined. Researchers reported that CD4+ TCR diversity, though not CD8+, rose significantly by C4D1. Patients starting nivolumab less than 1 year after ASCT had lower diversity and were excluded from later analyses. Complete responders' baseline diversity resembled that of newly diagnosed patients.

The patients all showed relapse after autologous stem cell transplantation, while their brentuximab vedotin exposure varied. Negative magnetic selection isolated CD4+ T cells from thawed PBMCs. The table came from immunoSEQ multiplex PCR; TCRdb's copy has only in-frame clones and leaves some out. The sample includes just over 4,000 clones, more than 60% of them seen just once. The chain couples TRBV18 to TRBJ2-2; 7 bases align to TRBD1. This sample comprised CD4+ T cells from blood, obtained at baseline. The clonotype originates from a human donor with classical Hodgkin lymphoma. The CDR3 DNA is TGTGCCAGCTCCCTGACAGGGAGGAACACCGGGGAGCTGTTTTTT. Its protein is CASSLTGRNTGELFF.